The T cell receptor (beta chain) under discussion was sequenced for a study of T-cell reconstitution after alpha-beta-depleted transplantation in children. Using unique molecular identifiers, the investigators prepared the TCRbeta library. TCRdb fed the PCR reads into MiXCR, producing one record per CDR3 protein. This sample has 250,000 to 300,000 distinct CDR3 sequences; about 10% occur once, and the top ten carry roughly 9.1%. The sample in question was PBMCs from the stem cell graft donor, obtained from the stem cell graft. The sequence came from a human donor who donated a stem cell graft to a child with SCID.

The CDR3 spells CASSSGLPYGYTF. The DNA for the CDR3 is TGTGCCAGCAGCTCGGGGCTCCCCTATGGCTACACCTTC. This rearrangement joins TRBV5-8 to TRBJ1-2, with D possibly being TRBD1 (5 bases). Germline CDR1 and CDR2: SGHTS and YDEGEE. There are 13 residues in the CDR3. Deletions cut 3 bases from V and 4 bases from J, with 10 bases between. Drawing the rest from reference TRBV5-8 and TRBJ1-2, the complete variable domain is EAGVTQSPTHLIKTRGQQATLRCSPISGHTSVYWYQQALGLGLQFLLWYDEGEERNRGNFPPRFSGRQFPNYSSELNVNALELEDSALYLCASSSGLPYGYTFGSGTRLTVV.